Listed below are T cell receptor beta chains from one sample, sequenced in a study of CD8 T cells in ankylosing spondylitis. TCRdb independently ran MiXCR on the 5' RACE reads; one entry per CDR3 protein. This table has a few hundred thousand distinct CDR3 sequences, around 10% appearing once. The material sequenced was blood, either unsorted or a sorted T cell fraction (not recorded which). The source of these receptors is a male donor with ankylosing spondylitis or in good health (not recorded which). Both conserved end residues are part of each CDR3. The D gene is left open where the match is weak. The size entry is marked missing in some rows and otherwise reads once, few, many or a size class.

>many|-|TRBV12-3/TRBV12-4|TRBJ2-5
TGTGCCAGCAGTTTAGGTCCGCAAGAGACCCAGTACTTC
CASSLGPQETQYF
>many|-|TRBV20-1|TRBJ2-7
TGCAGTGCGGGGAAGGGGTGGTACGAGCAGTACTTC
CSAGKGWYEQYF
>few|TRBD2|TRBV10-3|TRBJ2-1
TGTGCCATCACCCCCATGGGACTAGCGGAGACTAATGAGCAGTTCTTC
CAITPMGLAETNEQFF
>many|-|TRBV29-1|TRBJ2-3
TGCAGCGTTCCGGGCCTACCGGCAGATACGCAGTATTTT
CSVPGLPADTQYF
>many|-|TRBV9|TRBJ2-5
TGTGCCAGCAGCGTAGCAGAGTACCAAGAGACCCAGTACTTC
CASSVAEYQETQYF
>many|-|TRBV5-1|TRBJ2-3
TGCGCCAGCAGCAGAGGGGATCCTAGCACAGATACGCAGTATTTT
CASSRGDPSTDTQYF
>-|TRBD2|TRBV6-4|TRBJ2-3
TGTGCCAGCAGCAATGGGACTAGCGGCCACGATACGCAGTATTTT
CASSNGTSGHDTQYF
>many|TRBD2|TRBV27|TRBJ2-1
TGTGCCAGCAGTTTATTCCCACTAGCGGGGGGATACAATGAGCAGTTCTTC
CASSLFPLAGGYNEQFF
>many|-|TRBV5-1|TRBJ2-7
TGCGCCAGCCGGTGGGGAGGTCTTGAGGCGGACGAGCAGTACTTC
CASRWGGLEADEQYF
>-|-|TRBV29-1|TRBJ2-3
TGCAGCGTTGGTAGGGATAACTTACACACAGATACGCAGTATTTT
CSVGRDNLHTDTQYF
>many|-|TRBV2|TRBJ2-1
TGTGCCAGCAGTTACATGCGTAAGGAGCAGTTCTTC
CASSYMRKEQFF
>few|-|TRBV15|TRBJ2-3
TGTGCCACCAGCAGAGATCGGCAGGATACGCAGTATTTT
CATSRDRQDTQYF
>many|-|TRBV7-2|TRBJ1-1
TGTGCCAGCAGCTTATACAGCAGCATGAACACTGAAGCTTTCTTT
CASSLYSSMNTEAFF
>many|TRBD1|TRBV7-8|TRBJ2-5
TGTGCCAGCAGCTTAGCAGGGGGCCTGTACCAAGAGACCCAGTACTTC
CASSLAGGLYQETQYF
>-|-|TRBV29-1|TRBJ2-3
TGCAGCGTTGCGAGTGGGGTGACAGATACGCAGTATTTT
CSVASGVTDTQYF
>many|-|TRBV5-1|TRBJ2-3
TGCGCCAGCAGCTTGGAGGGCAGACGCACAGATACGCAGTATTTT
CASSLEGRRTDTQYF
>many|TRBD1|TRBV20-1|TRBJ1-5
TGCAGTGCCCCCACCCAGGGGGGCAATCAGCCCCAGCATTTT
CSAPTQGGNQPQHF
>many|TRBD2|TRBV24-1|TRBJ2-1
TGTGCCACCAGTGATGGGAGGGGTGGGTCCTACAATGAGCAGTTCTTC
CATSDGRGGSYNEQFF
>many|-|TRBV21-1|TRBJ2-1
TGTGCCAGCAGCCGGTCCCCGACCCTCTCCTACAATGAGCAGTTCTTC
CASSRSPTLSYNEQFF
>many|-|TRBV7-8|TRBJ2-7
TGTGCCAGCAGCTTAGCCACGGGGGAAGAGCAGTACTTC
CASSLATGEEQYF
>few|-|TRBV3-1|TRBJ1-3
TGTGCCAGCAGCCAAGGGGACGGGTTCTCTGGAAACACCATATATTTT
CASSQGDGFSGNTIYF
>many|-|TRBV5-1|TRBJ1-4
TGCGCCAGCAGCTTGGAAGCCGGAAATGAAAAACTGTTTTTT
CASSLEAGNEKLFF
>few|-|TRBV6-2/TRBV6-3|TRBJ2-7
TGTGCCAGCAGTAGGGCAGGGGCCTACGAGCAGTACTTC
CASSRAGAYEQYF
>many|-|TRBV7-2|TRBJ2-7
TGTGCCAGCAGCTTTAATCCCCTCGGGACGGGACACTACGAGCAGTACTTC
CASSFNPLGTGHYEQYF
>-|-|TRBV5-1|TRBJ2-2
TGCGCCAGCAGTCTTGAGGGGCCCAAGGGGACCGGGGAGCTGTTTTTT
CASSLEGPKGTGELFF
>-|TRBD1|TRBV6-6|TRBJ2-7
TGTGCCAGCAGGAAGGGACAGGGCTACGAGCAGTACTTC
CASRKGQGYEQYF
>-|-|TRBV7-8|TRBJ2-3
TGTGCCAGCAGCTTAGGCGTAGCATCGGATACGCAGTATTTT
CASSLGVASDTQYF
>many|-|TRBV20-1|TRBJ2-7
TGCAGTGCTATTCGGGTTGGGGTTGGACAGAAGAGCAACGAGCAGTACTTC
CSAIRVGVGQKSNEQYF
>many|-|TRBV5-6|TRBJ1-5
TGTGCCAGCAGTGGCAATCAGCCCCAGCATTTT
CASSGNQPQHF
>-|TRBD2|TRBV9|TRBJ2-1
TGTGCCAGCAGCGTCCGCGGGACTACCTACAATGAGCAGTTCTTC
CASSVRGTTYNEQFF
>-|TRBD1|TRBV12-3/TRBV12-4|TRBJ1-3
TGTGCCAGCACCGACCGGACAGGGGTGGGAAACACCATATATTTT
CASTDRTGVGNTIYF
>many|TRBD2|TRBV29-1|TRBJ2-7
TGCAGCGCGACTAGCGGGCCGCTCTACGAGCAGTACTTC
CSATSGPLYEQYF
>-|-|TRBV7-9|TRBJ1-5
TGTGCCAGCAGCTTATACGTCCAGCCCCAGCATTTT
CASSLYVQPQHF
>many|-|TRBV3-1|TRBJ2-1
TGTGCCAGCAGTCCTCGGGTTCACAATGAGCAGTTCTTC
CASSPRVHNEQFF
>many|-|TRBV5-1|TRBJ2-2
TGCGCCAGCAGCTTGGTAGACAGAGCGAACACCGGGGAGCTGTTTTTT
CASSLVDRANTGELFF
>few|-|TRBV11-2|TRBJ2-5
TGTGCCAGCAGCGCCATGAAGGGTAGCCAAGAGACCCAGTACTTC
CASSAMKGSQETQYF
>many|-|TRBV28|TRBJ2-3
TGTGCCAGCAGCCAGGACGGGACTAGCACAGATACGCAGTATTTT
CASSQDGTSTDTQYF
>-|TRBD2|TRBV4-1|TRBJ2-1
TGCGCCAGCAGCCAAGATAGCGGGGAGGATGAGCAGTTCTTC
CASSQDSGEDEQFF
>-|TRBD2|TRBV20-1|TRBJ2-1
TGCAGTGCTAGAATACTAGCGGAATCAGGGGTTGAGCAGTTCTTC
CSARILAESGVEQFF
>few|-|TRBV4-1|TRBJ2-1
TGCGCCAGCAGCCAAGTACTAGGGCGGAATGAGCAGTTCTTC
CASSQVLGRNEQFF